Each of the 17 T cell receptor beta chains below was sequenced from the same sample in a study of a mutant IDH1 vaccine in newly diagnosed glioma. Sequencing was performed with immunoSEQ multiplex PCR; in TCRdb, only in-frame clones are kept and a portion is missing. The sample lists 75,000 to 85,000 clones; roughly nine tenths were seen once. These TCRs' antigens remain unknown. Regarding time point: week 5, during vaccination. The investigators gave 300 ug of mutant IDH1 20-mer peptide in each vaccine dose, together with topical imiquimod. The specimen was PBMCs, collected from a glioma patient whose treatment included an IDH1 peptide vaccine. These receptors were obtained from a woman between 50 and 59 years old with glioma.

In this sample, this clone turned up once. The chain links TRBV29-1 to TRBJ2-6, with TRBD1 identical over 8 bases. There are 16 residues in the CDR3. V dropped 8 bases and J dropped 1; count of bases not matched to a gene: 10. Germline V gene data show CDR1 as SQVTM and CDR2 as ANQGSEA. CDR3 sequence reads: CSTLDREESGANVLTF. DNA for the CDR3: TGCAGCACTTTGGACAGGGAAGAATCTGGGGCCAACGTCCTGACTTTC.

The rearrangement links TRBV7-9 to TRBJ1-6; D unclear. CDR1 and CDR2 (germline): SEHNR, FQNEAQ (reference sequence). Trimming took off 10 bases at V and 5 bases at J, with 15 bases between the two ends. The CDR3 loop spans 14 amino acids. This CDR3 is CATEGTDNNSPLHF. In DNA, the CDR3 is TGTGCCACCGAGGGTACAGACAATAATTCACCCCTCCACTTT.

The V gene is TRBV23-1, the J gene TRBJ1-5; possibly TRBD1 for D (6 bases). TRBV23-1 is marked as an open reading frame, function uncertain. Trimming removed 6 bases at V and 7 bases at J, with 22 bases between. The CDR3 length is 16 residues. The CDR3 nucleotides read TGCGCCAGCAGCCCGGGGGTTCACAGGGAAGGACAGCCCCAGCATTTT. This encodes CASSPGVHREGQPQHF.

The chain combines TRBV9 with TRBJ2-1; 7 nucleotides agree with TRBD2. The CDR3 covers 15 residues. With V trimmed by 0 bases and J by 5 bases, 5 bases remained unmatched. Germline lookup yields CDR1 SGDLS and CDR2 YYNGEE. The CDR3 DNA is TGTGCCAGCAGCGTAGTGGGACTAAAGAACAATGAGCAGTTCTTC. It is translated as CASSVVGLKNNEQFF.

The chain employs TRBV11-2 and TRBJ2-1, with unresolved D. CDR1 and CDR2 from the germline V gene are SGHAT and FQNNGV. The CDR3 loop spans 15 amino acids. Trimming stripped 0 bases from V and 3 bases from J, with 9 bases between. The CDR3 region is CASSLDRWDYNEQFF. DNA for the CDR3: TGTGCCAGCAGCTTAGATAGATGGGACTACAATGAGCAGTTCTTC.

CDR3 sequence: CASSVGGIGNTIYF. DNA for the CDR3: TGTGCCAGCAGTGTGGGGGGAATCGGAAACACCATATATTTT. The chain links TRBV6-1 to TRBJ1-3; a weak D match, TRBD1 (5 bases). The CDR3 length is 14 residues. CDR1 and CDR2 from the germline V gene are MNHNS and SASEGT. V dropped 4 bases and J dropped 4 bases, with 11 bases sitting between them.

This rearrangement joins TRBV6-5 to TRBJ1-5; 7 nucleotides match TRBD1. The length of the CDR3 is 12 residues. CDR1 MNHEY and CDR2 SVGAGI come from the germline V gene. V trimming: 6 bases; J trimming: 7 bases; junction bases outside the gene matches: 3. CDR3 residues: CASSDRDQPQHF. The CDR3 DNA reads TGTGCCAGCAGCGACAGGGACCAGCCCCAGCATTTT.

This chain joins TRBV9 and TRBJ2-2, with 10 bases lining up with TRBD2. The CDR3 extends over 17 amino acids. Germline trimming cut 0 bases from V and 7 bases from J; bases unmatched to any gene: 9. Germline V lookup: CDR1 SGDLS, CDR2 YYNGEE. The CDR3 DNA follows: TGTGCCAGCAGCGTAGGAGTCAGCGGGAGGGCCGGCGGGGAGCTGTTTTTT. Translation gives CASSVGVSGRAGGELFF.

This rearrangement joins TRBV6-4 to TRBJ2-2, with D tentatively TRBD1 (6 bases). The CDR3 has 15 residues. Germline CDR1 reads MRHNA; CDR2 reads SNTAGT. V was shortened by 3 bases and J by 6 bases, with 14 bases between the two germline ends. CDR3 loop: CASSEKGEWAGELFF. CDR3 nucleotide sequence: TGTGCCAGCAGTGAGAAGGGGGAATGGGCCGGGGAGCTGTTTTTT.

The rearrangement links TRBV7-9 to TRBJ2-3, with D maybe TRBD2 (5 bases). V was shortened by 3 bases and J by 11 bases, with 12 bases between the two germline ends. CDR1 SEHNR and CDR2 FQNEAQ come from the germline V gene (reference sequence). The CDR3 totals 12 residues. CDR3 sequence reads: CASSLERGGQYF. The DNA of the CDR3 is TGTGCCAGCAGCTTGGAGAGAGGAGGGCAGTATTTT.

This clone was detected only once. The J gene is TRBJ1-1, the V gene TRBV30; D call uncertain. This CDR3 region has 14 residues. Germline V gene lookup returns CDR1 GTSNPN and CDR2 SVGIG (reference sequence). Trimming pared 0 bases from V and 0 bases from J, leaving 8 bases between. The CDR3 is CAWSVRRLNTEAFF. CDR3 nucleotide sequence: TGTGCCTGGAGTGTAAGACGTTTGAACACTGAAGCTTTCTTT. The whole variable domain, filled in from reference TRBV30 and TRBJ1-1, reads SQTIHQWPATLVQPVGSPLSLECTVEGTSNPNLYWYRQAAGRGLQLLFYSVGIGQISSEVPQNLSASRPQDRQFILSSKKLLLSDSGFYLCAWSVRRLNTEAFFGQGTRLTVV.

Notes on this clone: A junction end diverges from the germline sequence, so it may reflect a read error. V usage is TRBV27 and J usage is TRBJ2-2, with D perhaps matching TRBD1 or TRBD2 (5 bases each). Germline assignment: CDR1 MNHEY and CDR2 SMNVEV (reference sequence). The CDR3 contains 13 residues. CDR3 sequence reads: CASSPQGRGVLFF. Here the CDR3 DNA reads TGTGCCAGCAGCCCTCAGGGCCGAGGGGTGCTGTTTTTT.

CDR3 nucleotides: TGCGCCAGCAGCCATGGGGACGGAAGAAAACTGTTTTTT. Protein: CASSHGDGRKLFF. This chain connects TRBV4-1 to TRBJ1-4; a weak D match, TRBD1 (5 bases). Germline assignment: CDR1 MGHRA and CDR2 YSYEKL. This CDR3 is built from 13 residues. V gave up 3 bases and J gave up 10 bases, with 12 bases separating them.

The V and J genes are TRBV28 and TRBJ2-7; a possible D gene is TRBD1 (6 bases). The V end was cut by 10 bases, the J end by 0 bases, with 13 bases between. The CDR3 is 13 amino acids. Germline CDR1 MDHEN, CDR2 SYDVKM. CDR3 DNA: TGTGCCACGGACCGGGACATCTCCTACGAGCAGTACTTC. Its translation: CATDRDISYEQYF.

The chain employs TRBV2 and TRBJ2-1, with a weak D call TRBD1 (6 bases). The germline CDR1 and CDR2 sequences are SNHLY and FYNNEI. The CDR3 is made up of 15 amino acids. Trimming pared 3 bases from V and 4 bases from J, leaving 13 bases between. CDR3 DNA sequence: TGTGCCAGCAGTGACTCAGGGGTGGGGTACAATGAGCAGTTCTTC. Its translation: CASSDSGVGYNEQFF. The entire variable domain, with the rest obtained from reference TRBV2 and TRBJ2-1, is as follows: EPEVTQTPSHQVTQMGQEVILRCVPISNHLYFYWYRQILGQKVEFLVSFYNNEISEKSEIFDDQFSVERPDGSNFTLKIRSTKLEDSAMYFCASSDSGVGYNEQFFGPGTRLTVL.

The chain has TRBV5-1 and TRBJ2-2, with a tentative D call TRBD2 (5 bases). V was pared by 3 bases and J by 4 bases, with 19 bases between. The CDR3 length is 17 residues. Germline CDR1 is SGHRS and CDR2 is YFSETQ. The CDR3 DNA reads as TGCGCCAGCAGCTCAGGAGGATGGATTGAAGTCACCGGGGAGCTGTTTTTT. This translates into CASSSGGWIEVTGELFF.

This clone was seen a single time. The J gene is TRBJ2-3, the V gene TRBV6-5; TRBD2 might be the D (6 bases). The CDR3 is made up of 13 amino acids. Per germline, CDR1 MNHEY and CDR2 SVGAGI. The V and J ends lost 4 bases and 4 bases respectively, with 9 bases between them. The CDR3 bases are TGTGCCAGCAGTTCACGGAGGGCAGATACGCAGTATTTT. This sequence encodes CASSSRRADTQYF.